This T cell receptor (beta chain) is from a study of T cell responses to AZD1222 COVID-19 vaccine. Overall study context: Samples with a second dose at about 4 or about 12 weeks were pooled together.

The CDR3 loop spans 15 amino acids. Germline V gene data show CDR1 as SGHRS and CDR2 as YFSETQ. The V end lost 2 bases, the J end lost 4 bases, and 12 bases lay between the germline ends. Clones were sequenced by immunoSEQ multiplex PCR, and TCRdb holds only the in-frame ones, with some missing. The table has 85,000 to 130,000 clones, roughly nine tenths seen once. The chain links TRBV5-1 to TRBJ2-2; either TRBD1 or TRBD2 may fit D (5 bases each). Sequenced material: peripheral blood, taken on day 0 of AZD1222 vaccination. This clonotype was sampled from an adult in good health. In nucleotides, the CDR3 is TGCGCCAGCAGCTTCGTACAGGCGGGCACCGGGGAGCTGTTTTTT. Its translation is CASSFVQAGTGELFF.